Sequencing of this TCR beta chain was carried out in a study of PD-L1 blockade in urothelial cancer. This sample's time point: peripheral blood 6 weeks after treatment start. Produced via immunoSEQ multiplex PCR; TCRdb's table is partial and in-frame only. The data contain under 85,000 clones, approximately 90% of them seen just once; the ten biggest clones take up roughly 0.9%. The TCR sequence derives from a woman older than 75 with urothelial cancer. The sequencing used PBMCs, collected around atezolizumab (anti-PD-L1) treatment.

CDR3 sequence reads: CAWSPPHTGKNIQYF. The CDR3 nucleotides read TGTGCCTGGAGTCCCCCTCACACAGGGAAAAACATTCAGTACTTC. V gene TRBV30 combines with J gene TRBJ2-4; a weak D match, TRBD1 (6 bases). Looked up from germline, CDR1 is GTSNPN and CDR2 is SVGIG (reference sequence). Trimming took off 2 bases at V and 4 bases at J, with 15 bases between the two ends. The CDR3 runs to 15 residues.